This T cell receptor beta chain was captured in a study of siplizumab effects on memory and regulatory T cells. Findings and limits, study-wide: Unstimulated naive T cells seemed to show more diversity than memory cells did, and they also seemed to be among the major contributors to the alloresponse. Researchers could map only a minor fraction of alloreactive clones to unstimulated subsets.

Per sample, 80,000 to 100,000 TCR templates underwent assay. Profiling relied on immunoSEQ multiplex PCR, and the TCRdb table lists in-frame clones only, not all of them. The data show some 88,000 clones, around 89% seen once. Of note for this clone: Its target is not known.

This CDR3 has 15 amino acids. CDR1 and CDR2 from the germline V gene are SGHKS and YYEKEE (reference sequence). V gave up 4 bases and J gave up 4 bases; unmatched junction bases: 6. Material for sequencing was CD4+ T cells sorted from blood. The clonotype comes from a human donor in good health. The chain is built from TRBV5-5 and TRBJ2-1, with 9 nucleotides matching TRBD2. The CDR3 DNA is TGTGCCAGCAGCGATGGACTAGCGCAGTACAATGAGCAGTTCTTC. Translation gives CASSDGLAQYNEQFF.